The 20 T cell receptor beta chains below were found in one sample sequenced in a study of shared clonotypes between healthy human individuals. Some clones are missing from TCRdb's copy, which holds only in-frame ones; the method was immunoSEQ multiplex PCR. Altogether over a million clones are present, approximately 80% being singletons, with the ten largest covering roughly 0.57%. The material sequenced was memory CD4+ T cells from PBMCs. Indicated subset: CD45RA-negative fraction. The source is a man between 18 and 35 years old in good health. Some clones in this sample may be carry-over from other donors' samples.

This chain links TRBV11-3 with TRBJ2-1, with a tentative D call TRBD2 (6 bases). Trimming took off 5 bases at V and 7 bases at J, with 24 bases between the two ends. Germline values: CDR1 SGHNT, CDR2 YENEEA. CDR3 length equals 17 residues. CDR3 region: CASSPEDPAGRTNEQFF. CDR3 bases: TGTGCCAGCAGCCCCGAAGATCCGGCAGGGAGGACGAATGAGCAGTTCTTC.

The V gene is TRBV28, the J gene TRBJ1-1; 9 positions agree with TRBD1. CDR3 size: 13 residues. The germline gives CDR1 MDHEN, CDR2 SYDVKM. V was clipped by 2 bases and J by 5 bases; unmatched bases: 0. DNA for the CDR3: TGTGCCAGCAGTTTAGACAGGGGGACTGAAGCTTTCTTT. It encodes CASSLDRGTEAFF.

The J gene is TRBJ1-4, the V gene TRBV6-1; TRBD1 matches 9 bases. The germline V gene has CDR1 MNHNS and CDR2 SASEGT. This CDR3 comprises 14 residues. V trimming: 7 bases; J trimming: 7 bases; junction bases outside the gene matches: 7. CDR3 in DNA: TGTGCCAGCAACCAACCGGGACAGGGTGAAAAACTGTTTTTT. This gives the protein CASNQPGQGEKLFF.

The chain couples TRBV29-1 to TRBJ1-2, with D unclear. V was trimmed by 4 bases and J by 4 bases, leaving 7 bases between them. The V gene's germline CDR1 is SQVTM and CDR2 ANQGSEA. The CDR3 has 11 amino acids. The DNA for the CDR3 is TGCAGCGTTGGGGAGTTCTATGGCTACACCTTC. Protein sequence: CSVGEFYGYTF. The full variable domain, in which reference TRBV29-1 and TRBJ1-2 provide the parts outside the CDR3, is SAVISQKPSRDICQRGTSLTIQCQVDSQVTMMFWYRQQPGQSLTLIATANQGSEATYESGFVIDKFPISRPNLTFSTLTVSNMSPEDSSIYLCSVGEFYGYTFGSGTRLTVV.

Of note for this clone: The same CDR3 is also encoded by other DNA sequences in this sample. The J gene is TRBJ1-1, the V gene TRBV5-1; D unclear. Germline V gene lookup returns CDR1 SGHRS and CDR2 YFSETQ. Trimming left V 2 bases short and J 1 base short, with 9 bases between. The CDR3 spans 14 residues. CDR3 sequence (DNA): TGCGCCAGCAGCTTTGGCTCCGGGAACACTGAAGCTTTCTTT. This encodes CASSFGSGNTEAFF.

The chain employs TRBV5-1 and TRBJ1-2, with 10 nucleotides matching TRBD1. This CDR3 is 13 amino acids long. The V gene end was trimmed by 6 bases and the J gene end by 8 bases; junction bases not matched to a gene: 7. Germline CDR1 reads SGHRS; CDR2 reads YFSETQ. The CDR3 nucleotides are TGCGCCAGCAACCGGGACAGGGGTGAAGGCTACACCTTC. Residues: CASNRDRGEGYTF. The full variable domain, completed using reference TRBV5-1 and TRBJ1-2, is KAGVTQTPRYLIKTRGQQVTLSCSPISGHRSVSWYQQTPGQGLQFLFEYFSETQRNKGNFPGRFSGRQFSNSRSEMNVSTLELGDSALYLCASNRDRGEGYTFGSGTRLTVV.

The chain joins TRBV5-6 to TRBJ2-1; D perhaps matches TRBD1 (6 bases). Trimming took off 3 bases at V and 5 bases at J, with 15 bases between the two ends. Germline assignment: CDR1 SGHDT and CDR2 YYEEEE. This CDR3 region has 15 residues. The CDR3 DNA sequence: TGTGCCAGCAGCTACCGACAGGCCCCAGACAATGAGCAGTTCTTC. It yields the protein CASSYRQAPDNEQFF.

V usage is TRBV4-2 and J usage is TRBJ2-1; 7 nucleotides align to TRBD1. The CDR3 runs 15 residues. Trimming at V came to 8 bases and at J to 0 bases, leaving 7 bases not matched to a gene. Germline CDR1 and CDR2: LGHNA and YNFKEQ. CDR3 region: CASGQELGSYNEQFF. The CDR3 bases are TGTGCCAGCGGACAGGAGCTGGGCTCCTACAATGAGCAGTTCTTC.

The chain carries TRBV28 and TRBJ2-1; D gene uncertain. The CDR3 totals 15 residues. Trimming pared 3 bases from V and 3 bases from J, leaving 12 bases between. In germline, CDR1 is MDHEN, CDR2 SYDVKM. The CDR3 nucleotides read TGTGCCAGCAGTTTGTGGGCTCTAGACTACAATGAGCAGTTCTTC. This translates into CASSLWALDYNEQFF.

V is TRBV27 and J is TRBJ2-1, with 9 bases fitting TRBD1. CDR3 size: 15 residues. Germline CDR1 and CDR2: MNHEY and SMNVEV (reference sequence). V lost 2 bases to trimming and J lost 6 bases; unmatched junction nucleotides: 5. CDR3 DNA: TGTGCCAGCAGTTTAAACAGGGGGCTCCGCAATGAGCAGTTCTTC. Protein product: CASSLNRGLRNEQFF.

The genes are TRBV6-4 and TRBJ2-7; D is ambiguous. The V end lost 6 bases, the J end lost 7 bases, and 13 bases lay between the germline ends. Per germline, CDR1 MRHNA and CDR2 SNTAGT. The CDR3 spans 12 residues. The CDR3 protein is CASSPATREQYF. CDR3 DNA: TGTGCCAGCAGCCCGGCAACGAGGGAGCAGTACTTC.

The chain links TRBV28 to TRBJ2-7; 8 nucleotides agree with TRBD1. Losses at the gene ends were 7 bases for V and 4 bases for J; bases not matched to a gene: 6. Germline V lookup: CDR1 MDHEN, CDR2 SYDVKM. The CDR3 sequence is 13 residues long. As DNA, the CDR3 is TGTGCCAGCACGCGGGACAGGACATACGAGCAGTACTTC. Its protein is CASTRDRTYEQYF.

This clone was counted between two and nine times. The rearrangement joins TRBV5-1 to TRBJ1-4; a possible D gene is TRBD1 (6 bases). Germline CDR1 reads SGHRS; CDR2 reads YFSETQ. The CDR3 consists of 16 residues. V lost 4 bases, J lost 2 bases, and 15 bases lay in between. CDR3 protein: CASSLGGLSTNEKLFF. CDR3 nucleotide sequence: TGCGCCAGCAGCCTGGGGGGGCTCTCGACTAATGAAAAACTGTTTTTT.

The chain is built from TRBV30 and TRBJ1-3; the D gene is possibly TRBD1 (5 bases). Trimming cost V 0 bases and J 2 bases, with 8 bases left between them. The CDR3 runs to 14 residues. Per germline, CDR1 GTSNPN and CDR2 SVGIG (reference sequence). This CDR3 reads CAWSVGAAGNTIYF. As DNA, the CDR3 is TGTGCCTGGAGTGTAGGGGCGGCTGGAAACACCATATATTTT.

A word on this clone: Other nucleotide sequences from this sample produce the same CDR3. The chain has TRBV10-1 and TRBJ1-2; TRBD1 matches 9 bases. CDR3 size: 13 residues. The V gene end was trimmed by 5 bases and the J gene end by 6 bases; junction bases not matched to a gene: 4. Looked up from germline, CDR1 is WNHNN and CDR2 is SYGVQD (reference sequence). In DNA form, the CDR3 reads TGCGCCAGCAGTCCGGACAGGGGTCATGGCTACACCTTC. Translated, it gives CASSPDRGHGYTF.

This clone has only a few counts. This chain links TRBV4-1 with TRBJ1-1; unclear D gene. CDR1 and CDR2 from the germline V gene are MGHRA and YSYEKL. V was clipped by 2 bases and J by 3 bases, with 19 bases between them. This CDR3 has 17 residues. This CDR3 is CASSQPFPRRVYTEAFF. Here the CDR3 DNA reads TGCGCCAGCAGCCAACCCTTCCCTAGGCGCGTTTACACTGAAGCTTTCTTT.

The CDR3 region has the DNA TGTGCCAGCAGTTTTGCGAGGCGCCTCTACGAGCAGTACTTC. This gives the protein CASSFARRLYEQYF. The genes are TRBV28 and TRBJ2-7; D gene ambiguous. This CDR3 contains 14 residues. The V gene's germline CDR1 is MDHEN and CDR2 SYDVKM. V was clipped by 3 bases and J by 3 bases, with 12 bases between them.

This clone was observed a few times. The chain recombines TRBV27 with TRBJ2-2; 7 nucleotides line up with TRBD1. Trimming cost V 4 bases and J 6 bases; bases outside gene matches: 2. The germline V gene has CDR1 MNHEY and CDR2 SMNVEV (reference sequence). CDR3 length: 13 amino acids. CDR3 amino acids: CASSSQGAGELFF. The CDR3 DNA follows: TGTGCCAGCAGTTCTCAGGGGGCCGGGGAGCTGTTTTTT.

This clone was seen just once. CDR3 loop: CASSQDWSNTEAFF. As DNA, the CDR3 is TGCGCCAGCAGCCAAGATTGGTCGAACACTGAAGCTTTCTTT. The rearrangement uses TRBV4-1 and TRBJ1-1; D remains unclear. The CDR3 has 14 residues. The V and J ends lost 0 bases and 1 base respectively, with 6 bases between them. Per germline, CDR1 MGHRA and CDR2 YSYEKL.

The genes are TRBV28 and TRBJ1-5; TRBD1 agrees at 11 bases. CDR1 and CDR2 (germline): MDHEN, SYDVKM. This CDR3 region has 15 residues. After removal of 11 bases from V and 7 bases from J, the junction contained 13 bases not matched to a gene. The CDR3 nucleotides read TGTGCCCGCTTCTCCGGGACAGGGGGGAAGCAGCCCCAGCATTTT. Amino acid sequence: CARFSGTGGKQPQHF. The complete variable domain, with remaining parts taken from reference TRBV28 and TRBJ1-5, reads DVKVTQSSRYLVKRTGEKVFLECVQDMDHENMFWYRQDPGLGLRLIYFSYDVKMKEKGDIPEGYSVSREKKERFSLILESASTNQTSMYLCARFSGTGGKQPQHFGDGTRLSIL.